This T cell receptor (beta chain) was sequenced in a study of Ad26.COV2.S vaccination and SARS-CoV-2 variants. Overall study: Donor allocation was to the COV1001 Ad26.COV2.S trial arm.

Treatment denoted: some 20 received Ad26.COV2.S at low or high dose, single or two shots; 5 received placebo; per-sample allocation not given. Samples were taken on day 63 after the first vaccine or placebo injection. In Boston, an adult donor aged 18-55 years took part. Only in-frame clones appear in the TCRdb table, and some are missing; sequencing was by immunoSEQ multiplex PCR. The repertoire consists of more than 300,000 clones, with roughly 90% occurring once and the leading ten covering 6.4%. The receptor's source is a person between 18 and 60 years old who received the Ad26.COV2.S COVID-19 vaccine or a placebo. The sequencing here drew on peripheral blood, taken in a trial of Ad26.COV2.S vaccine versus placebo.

This CDR3 is CASSLGQANTGELFF. The DNA for the CDR3 is TGTGCCAGCAGCCTCGGACAGGCGAACACCGGGGAGCTGTTTTTT. This chain joins TRBV7-2 and TRBJ2-2; 7 nucleotides align to TRBD1. The V gene's germline CDR1 is SGHTA and CDR2 FQGNSA. The ends lost 5 bases at V and 0 bases at J; junction bases unmatched: 3. This CDR3 spans 15 amino acids.